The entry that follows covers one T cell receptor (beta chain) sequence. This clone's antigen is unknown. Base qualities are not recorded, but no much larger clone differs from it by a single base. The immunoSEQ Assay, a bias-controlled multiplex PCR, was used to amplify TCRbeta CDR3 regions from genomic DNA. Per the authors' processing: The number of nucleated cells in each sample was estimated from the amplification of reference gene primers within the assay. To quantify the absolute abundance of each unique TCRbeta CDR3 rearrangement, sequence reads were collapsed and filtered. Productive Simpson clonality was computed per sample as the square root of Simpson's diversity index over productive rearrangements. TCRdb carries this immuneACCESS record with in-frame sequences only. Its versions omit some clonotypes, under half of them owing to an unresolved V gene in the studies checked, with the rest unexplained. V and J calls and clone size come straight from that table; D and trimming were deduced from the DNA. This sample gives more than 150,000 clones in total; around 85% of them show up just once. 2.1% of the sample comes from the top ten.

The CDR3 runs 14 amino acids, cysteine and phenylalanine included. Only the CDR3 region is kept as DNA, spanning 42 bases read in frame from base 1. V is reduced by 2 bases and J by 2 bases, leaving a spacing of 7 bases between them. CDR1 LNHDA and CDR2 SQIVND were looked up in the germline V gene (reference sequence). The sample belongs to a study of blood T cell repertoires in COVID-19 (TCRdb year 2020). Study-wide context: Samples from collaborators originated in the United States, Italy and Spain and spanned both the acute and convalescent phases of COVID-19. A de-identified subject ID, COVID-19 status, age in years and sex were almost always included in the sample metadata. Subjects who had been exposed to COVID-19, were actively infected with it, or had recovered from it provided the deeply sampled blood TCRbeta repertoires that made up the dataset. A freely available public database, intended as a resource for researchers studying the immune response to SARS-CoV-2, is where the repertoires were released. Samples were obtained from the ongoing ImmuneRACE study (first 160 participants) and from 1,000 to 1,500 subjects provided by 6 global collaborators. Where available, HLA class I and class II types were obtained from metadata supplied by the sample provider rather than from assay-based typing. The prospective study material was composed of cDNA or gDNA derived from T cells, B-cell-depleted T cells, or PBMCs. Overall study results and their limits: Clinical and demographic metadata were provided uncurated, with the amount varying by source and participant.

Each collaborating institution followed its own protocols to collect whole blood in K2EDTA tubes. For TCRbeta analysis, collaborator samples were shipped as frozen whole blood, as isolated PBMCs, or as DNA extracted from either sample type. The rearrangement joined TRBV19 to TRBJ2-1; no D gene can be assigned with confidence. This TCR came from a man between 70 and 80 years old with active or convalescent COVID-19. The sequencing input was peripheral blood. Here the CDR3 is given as CASSINSAYNEQFF. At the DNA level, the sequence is TGTGCCAGTAGTATAAACAGTGCCTACAATGAGCAGTTCTTC. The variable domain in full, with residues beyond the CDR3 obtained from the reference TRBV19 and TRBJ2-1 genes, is DGGITQSPKYLFRKEGQNVTLSCEQNLNHDAMYWYRQDPGQGLRLIYYSQIVNDFQKGDIAEGYSVSREKKESFPLTVTSAQKNPTAFYLCASSINSAYNEQFFGPGTRLTVL.